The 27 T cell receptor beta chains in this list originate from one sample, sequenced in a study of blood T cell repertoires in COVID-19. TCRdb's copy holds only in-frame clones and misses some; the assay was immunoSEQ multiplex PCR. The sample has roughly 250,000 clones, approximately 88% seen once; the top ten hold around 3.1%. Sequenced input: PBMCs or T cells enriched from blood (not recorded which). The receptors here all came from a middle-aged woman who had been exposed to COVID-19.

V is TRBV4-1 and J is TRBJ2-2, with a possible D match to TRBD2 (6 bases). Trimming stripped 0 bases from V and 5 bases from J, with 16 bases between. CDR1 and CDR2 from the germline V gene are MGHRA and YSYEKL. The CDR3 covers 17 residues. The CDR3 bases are TGCGCCAGCAGCCAAGATCTGGGCGGGACCTCGACCGGGGAGCTGTTTTTT. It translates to CASSQDLGGTSTGELFF.

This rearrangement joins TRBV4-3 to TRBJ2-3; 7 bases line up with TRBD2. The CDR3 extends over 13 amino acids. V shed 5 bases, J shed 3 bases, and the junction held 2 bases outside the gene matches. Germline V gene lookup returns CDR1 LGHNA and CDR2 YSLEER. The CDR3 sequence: CASSDGRTDTQYF. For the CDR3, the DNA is TGCGCCAGCAGCGACGGGAGGACAGATACGCAGTATTTT.

As DNA, the CDR3 is TGTGCCAGCAGCCCCGGAGGAAATGAGCAGTTCTTC. The encoded protein is CASSPGGNEQFF. The chain couples TRBV7-9 to TRBJ2-1, with D maybe TRBD2 (5 bases). V lost 5 bases to trimming and J lost 7 bases, with 9 bases between them. CDR1 and CDR2 (germline): SEHNR, FQNEAQ (reference sequence). The CDR3 spans 12 residues.

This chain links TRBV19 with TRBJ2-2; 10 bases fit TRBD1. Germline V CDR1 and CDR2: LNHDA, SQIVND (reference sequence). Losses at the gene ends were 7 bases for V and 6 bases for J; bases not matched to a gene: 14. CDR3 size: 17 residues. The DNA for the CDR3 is TGTGCCAGTAACTCAGGAGGGGACAGGGGTTTGGCCGGGGAGCTGTTTTTT. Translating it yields CASNSGGDRGLAGELFF.

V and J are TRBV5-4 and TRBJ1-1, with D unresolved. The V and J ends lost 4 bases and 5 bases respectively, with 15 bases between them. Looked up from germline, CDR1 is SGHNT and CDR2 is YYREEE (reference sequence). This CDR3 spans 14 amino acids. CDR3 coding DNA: TGTGCCAGCAGCCAGACGGGTAGTCGGACTGAAGCTTTCTTT. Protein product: CASSQTGSRTEAFF.

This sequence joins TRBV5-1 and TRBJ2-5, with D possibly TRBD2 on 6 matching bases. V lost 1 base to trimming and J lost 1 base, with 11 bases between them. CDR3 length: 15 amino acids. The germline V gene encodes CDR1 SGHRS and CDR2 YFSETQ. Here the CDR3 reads CASSLLAGPQETQYF. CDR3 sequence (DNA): TGCGCCAGCAGCTTGTTGGCGGGGCCCCAAGAGACCCAGTACTTC.

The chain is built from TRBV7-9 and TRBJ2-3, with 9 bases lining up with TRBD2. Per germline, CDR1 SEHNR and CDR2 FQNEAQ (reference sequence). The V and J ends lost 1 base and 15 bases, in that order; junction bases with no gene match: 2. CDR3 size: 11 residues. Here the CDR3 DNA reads TGTGCCAGCAGCTTAGGCGGGGGGGCTTATTTT. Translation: CASSLGGGAYF.

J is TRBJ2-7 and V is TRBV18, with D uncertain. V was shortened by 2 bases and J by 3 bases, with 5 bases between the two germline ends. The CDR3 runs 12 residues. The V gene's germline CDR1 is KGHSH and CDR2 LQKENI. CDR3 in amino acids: CASSPGGYEQYV. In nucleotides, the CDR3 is TGTGCCAGCTCACCAGGCGGCTACGAGCAGTACGTC.

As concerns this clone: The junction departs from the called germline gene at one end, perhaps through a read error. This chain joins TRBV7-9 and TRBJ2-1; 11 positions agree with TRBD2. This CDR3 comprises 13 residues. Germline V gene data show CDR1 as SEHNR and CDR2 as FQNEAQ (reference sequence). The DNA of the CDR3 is TGTGCCAGCAGCCTAGCGGGAGGTACATTGGTAATCTTC. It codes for CASSLAGGTLVIF.

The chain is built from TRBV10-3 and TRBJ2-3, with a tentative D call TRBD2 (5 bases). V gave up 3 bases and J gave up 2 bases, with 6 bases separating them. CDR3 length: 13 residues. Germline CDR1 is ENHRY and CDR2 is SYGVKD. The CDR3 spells CAISDSVTDTQYF. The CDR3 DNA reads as TGTGCCATCAGTGATAGCGTCACAGATACGCAGTATTTT.

CDR3: CASSHEGVRTEQFF. The DNA of the CDR3 is TGTGCCAGCAGCCATGAAGGGGTGAGGACAGAGCAGTTCTTC. The chain is built from TRBV4-2 and TRBJ2-1, with D possibly TRBD1 on 5 matching bases. Looked up from germline, CDR1 is LGHNA and CDR2 is YNFKEQ. The CDR3 runs to 14 residues. The ends were cut back, 3 bases at V and 10 bases at J, with 16 bases in the middle.

The CDR3 DNA follows: TGCGCCAGCAGCTTGAGGACAGGGAATAAAGGGACCACCGGGGAGCTGTTTTTT. As protein: CASSLRTGNKGTTGELFF. The chain employs TRBV5-1 and TRBJ2-2; 8 bases map to TRBD1. Per the germline V gene, CDR1 is SGHRS and CDR2 is YFSETQ. Losses at the gene ends were 1 base for V and 4 bases for J; bases not matched to a gene: 12. The CDR3 length is 18 residues.

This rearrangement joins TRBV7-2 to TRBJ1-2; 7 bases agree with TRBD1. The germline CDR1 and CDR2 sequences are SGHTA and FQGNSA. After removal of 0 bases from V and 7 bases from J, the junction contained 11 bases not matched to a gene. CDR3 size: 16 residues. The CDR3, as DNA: TGTGCCAGCAGCTTAGCGAGAGACAGGGTACGGAGTGGCTACACCTTC. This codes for CASSLARDRVRSGYTF.

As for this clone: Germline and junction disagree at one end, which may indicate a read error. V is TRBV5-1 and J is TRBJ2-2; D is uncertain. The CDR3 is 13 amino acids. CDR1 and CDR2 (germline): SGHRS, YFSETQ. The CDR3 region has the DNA TGTGCCAGCAGCTTCCGGTACGCCGGGGAGCTGTTTTTT. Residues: CASSFRYAGELFF.

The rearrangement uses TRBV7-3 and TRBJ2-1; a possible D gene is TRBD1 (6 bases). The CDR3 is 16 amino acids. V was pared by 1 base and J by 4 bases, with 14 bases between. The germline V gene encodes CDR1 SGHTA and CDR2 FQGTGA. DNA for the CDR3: TGTGCCAGCAGCTTAAGACAGGCAATCGGATACAATGAGCAGTTCTTC. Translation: CASSLRQAIGYNEQFF.

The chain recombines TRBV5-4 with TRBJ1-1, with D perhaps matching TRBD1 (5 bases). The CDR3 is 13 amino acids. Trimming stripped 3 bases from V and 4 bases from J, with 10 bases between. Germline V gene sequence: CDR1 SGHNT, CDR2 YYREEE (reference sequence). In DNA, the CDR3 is TGTGCCAGCAGCTGGGGGGTGGCCACTGAAGCTTTCTTT. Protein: CASSWGVATEAFF.

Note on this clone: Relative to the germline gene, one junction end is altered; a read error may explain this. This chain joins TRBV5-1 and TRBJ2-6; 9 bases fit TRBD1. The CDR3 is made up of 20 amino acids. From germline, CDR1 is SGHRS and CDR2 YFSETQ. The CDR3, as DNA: TGTGCCAGCAGCTTCCGACCAATTGGACAGGGGATAACTGGGGCCAACGTCCTGACTTTC. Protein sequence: CASSFRPIGQGITGANVLTF.

CDR3 nucleotides: TGTGCCAGCAGCCCTGAACCGAGCGGGGAGCAGTTCTTC. It is translated as CASSPEPSGEQFF. J is TRBJ2-1 and V is TRBV7-8, with D maybe TRBD2 (6 bases). V shed 5 bases and J shed 10 bases, with 15 bases lying between them. Germline V CDR1 and CDR2: SGHVS, FQNEAQ. The CDR3 spans 13 residues.

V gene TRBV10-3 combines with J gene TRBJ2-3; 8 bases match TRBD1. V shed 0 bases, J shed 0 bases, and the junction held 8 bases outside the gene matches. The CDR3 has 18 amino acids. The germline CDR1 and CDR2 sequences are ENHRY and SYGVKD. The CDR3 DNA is TGTGCCATCAGTGAGTCGAAGTCCCAGGGGGCTAGCACAGATACGCAGTATTTT. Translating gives CAISESKSQGASTDTQYF.

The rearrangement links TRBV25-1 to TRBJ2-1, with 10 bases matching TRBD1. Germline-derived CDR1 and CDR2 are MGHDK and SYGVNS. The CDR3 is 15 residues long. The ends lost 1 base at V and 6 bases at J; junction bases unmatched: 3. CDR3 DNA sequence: TGTGCCAGCAGTGAATGGGACAGGGGAGCCAATGAGCAGTTCTTC. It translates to CASSEWDRGANEQFF.

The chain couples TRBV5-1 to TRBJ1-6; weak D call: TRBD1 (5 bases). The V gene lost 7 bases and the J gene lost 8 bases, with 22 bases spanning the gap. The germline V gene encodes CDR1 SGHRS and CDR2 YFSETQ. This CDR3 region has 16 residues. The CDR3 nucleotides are TGCGCCAGCGGCGCGGGACTTGGAGTAGCTTATTCACCCCTCCACTTT. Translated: CASGAGLGVAYSPLHF.

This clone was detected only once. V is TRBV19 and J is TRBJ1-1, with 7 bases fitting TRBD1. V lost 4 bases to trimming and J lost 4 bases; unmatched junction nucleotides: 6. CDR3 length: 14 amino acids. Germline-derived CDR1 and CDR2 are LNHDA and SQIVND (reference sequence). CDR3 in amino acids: CASSNQGEGTEAFF. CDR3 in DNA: TGTGCCAGTAGTAACCAGGGGGAAGGCACTGAAGCTTTCTTT.

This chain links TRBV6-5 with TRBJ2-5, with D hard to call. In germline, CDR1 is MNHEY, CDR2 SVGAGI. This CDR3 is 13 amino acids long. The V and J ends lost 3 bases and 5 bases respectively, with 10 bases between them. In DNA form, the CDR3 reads TGTGCCAGCAGTTATGTAGAGTCTGAGACCCAGTACTTC. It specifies CASSYVESETQYF.

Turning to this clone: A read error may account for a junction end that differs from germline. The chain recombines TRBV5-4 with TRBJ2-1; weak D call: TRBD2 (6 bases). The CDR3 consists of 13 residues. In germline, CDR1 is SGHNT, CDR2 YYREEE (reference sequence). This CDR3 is CASSRGGVPAQFF. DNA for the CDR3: TGTGCGAGCAGCCGGGGCGGGGTGCCGGCGCAGTTCTTC.

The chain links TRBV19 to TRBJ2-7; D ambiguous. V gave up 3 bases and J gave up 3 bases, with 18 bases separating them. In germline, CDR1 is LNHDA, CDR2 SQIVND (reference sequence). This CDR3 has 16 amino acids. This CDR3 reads CASSILPRQAIYEQYF. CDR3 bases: TGTGCCAGTAGTATTCTACCCCGGCAGGCAATCTACGAGCAGTACTTC.

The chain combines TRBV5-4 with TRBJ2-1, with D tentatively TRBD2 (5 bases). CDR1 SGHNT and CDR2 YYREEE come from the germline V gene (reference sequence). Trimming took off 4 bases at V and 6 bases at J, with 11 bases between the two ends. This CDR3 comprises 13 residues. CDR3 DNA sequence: TGTGCCAGCAGCCGGAATCGGGGCAATGAGCAGTTCTTC. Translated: CASSRNRGNEQFF. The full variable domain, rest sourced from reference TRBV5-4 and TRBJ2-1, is ETGVTQSPTHLIKTRGQQVTLRCSSQSGHNTVSWYQQALGQGPQFIFQYYREEENGRGNFPPRFSGLQFPNYSSELNVNALELDDSALYLCASSRNRGNEQFFGPGTRLTVL.

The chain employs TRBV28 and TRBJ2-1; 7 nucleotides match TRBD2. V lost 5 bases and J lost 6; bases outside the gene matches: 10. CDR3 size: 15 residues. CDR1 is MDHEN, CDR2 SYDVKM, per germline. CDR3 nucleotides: TGTGCCAGCAGTATTGCGGGGGTTATCAGCAATGAGCAGTTCTTC. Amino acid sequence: CASSIAGVISNEQFF.